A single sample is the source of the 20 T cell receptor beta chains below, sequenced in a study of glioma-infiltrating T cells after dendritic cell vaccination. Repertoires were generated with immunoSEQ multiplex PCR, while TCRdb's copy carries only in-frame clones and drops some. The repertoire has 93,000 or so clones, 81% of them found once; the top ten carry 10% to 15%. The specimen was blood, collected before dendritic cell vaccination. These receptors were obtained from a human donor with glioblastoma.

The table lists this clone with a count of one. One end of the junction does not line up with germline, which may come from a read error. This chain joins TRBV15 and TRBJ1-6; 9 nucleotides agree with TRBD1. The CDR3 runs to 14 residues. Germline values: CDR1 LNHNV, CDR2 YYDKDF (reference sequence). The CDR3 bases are TGTGCCGCCAGCAGCACAGGGGGCGATTCACCCCTCCACTTT. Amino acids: CAASSTGGDSPLHF.

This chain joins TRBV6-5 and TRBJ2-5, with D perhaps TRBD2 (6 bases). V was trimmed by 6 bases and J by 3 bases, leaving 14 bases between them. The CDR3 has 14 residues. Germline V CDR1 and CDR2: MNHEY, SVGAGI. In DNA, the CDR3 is TGTGCCAGCAGCGATGGAGGGGTGGAAGAGACCCAGTACTTC. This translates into CASSDGGVEETQYF.

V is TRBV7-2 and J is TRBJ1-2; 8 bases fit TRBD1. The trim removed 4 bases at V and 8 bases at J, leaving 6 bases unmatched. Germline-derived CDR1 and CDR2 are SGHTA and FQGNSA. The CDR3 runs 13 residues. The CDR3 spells CASSSRTGLGYTF. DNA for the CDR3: TGTGCCAGCAGCTCAAGGACAGGGCTCGGCTACACCTTC.

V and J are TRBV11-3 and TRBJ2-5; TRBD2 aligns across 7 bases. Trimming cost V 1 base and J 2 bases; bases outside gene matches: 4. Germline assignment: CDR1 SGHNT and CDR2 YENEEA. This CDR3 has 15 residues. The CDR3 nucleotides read TGTGCCAGCAGCTTAGGCGGGGGAGGACAAGAGACCCAGTACTTC. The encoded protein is CASSLGGGGQETQYF.

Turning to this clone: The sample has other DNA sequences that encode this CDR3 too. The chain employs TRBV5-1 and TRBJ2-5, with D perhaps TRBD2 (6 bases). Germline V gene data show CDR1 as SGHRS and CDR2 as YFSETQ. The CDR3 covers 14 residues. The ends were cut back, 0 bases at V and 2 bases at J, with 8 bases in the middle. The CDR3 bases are TGCGCCAGCAGCTTGGTGGGAGGACAAGAGACCCAGTACTTC. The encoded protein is CASSLVGGQETQYF. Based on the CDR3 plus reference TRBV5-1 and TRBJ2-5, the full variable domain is KAGVTQTPRYLIKTRGQQVTLSCSPISGHRSVSWYQQTPGQGLQFLFEYFSETQRNKGNFPGRFSGRQFSNSRSEMNVSTLELGDSALYLCASSLVGGQETQYFGPGTRLLVL.

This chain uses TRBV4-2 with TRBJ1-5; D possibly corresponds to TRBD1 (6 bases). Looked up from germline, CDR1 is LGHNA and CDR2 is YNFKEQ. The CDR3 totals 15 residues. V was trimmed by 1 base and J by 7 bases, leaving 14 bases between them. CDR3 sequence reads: CASSQGGPSEQPQHF. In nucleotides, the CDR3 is TGTGCCAGCAGCCAAGGGGGGCCGAGTGAGCAGCCCCAGCATTTT.

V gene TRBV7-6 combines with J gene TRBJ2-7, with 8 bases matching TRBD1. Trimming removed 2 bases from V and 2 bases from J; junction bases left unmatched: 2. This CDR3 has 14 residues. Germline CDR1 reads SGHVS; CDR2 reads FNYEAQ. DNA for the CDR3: TGTGCCAGCAGCTTATGGGACAGGACCTACGAGCAGTACTTC. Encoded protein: CASSLWDRTYEQYF. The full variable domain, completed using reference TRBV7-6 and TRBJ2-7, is GAGVSQSPRYKVTKRGQDVALRCDPISGHVSLYWYRQALGQGPEFLTYFNYEAQQDKSGLPNDRFSAERPEGSISTLTIQRTEQRDSAMYRCASSLWDRTYEQYFGPGTRLTVT.

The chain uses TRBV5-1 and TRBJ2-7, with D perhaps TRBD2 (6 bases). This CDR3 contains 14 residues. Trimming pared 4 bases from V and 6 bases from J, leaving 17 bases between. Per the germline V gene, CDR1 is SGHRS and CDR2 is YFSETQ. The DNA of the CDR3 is TGCGCCAGCAGCCGCACGGGGGAGCCGGGCGAGCAGTACTTC. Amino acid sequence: CASSRTGEPGEQYF. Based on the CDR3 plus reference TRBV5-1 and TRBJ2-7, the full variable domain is KAGVTQTPRYLIKTRGQQVTLSCSPISGHRSVSWYQQTPGQGLQFLFEYFSETQRNKGNFPGRFSGRQFSNSRSEMNVSTLELGDSALYLCASSRTGEPGEQYFGPGTRLTVT.

DNA of the CDR3: TGTGCCAGCAGCTTAGAGAGCGGGGGGGCGTCAGATACGCAGTATTTT. Residues: CASSLESGGASDTQYF. The V gene is TRBV7-2, the J gene TRBJ2-3; 10 nucleotides match TRBD2. Germline CDR1 reads SGHTA; CDR2 reads FQGNSA. This CDR3 has 16 residues. Trimming removed 1 base from V and 4 bases from J; junction bases left unmatched: 5.

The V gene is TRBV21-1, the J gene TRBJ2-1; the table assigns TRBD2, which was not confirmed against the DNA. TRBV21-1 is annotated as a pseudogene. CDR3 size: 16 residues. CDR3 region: CASRRAGGPSYNEQFF. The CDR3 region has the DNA TGTGCCAGCAGACGGGCGGGGGGACCCTCCTACAATGAGCAGTTCTTC.

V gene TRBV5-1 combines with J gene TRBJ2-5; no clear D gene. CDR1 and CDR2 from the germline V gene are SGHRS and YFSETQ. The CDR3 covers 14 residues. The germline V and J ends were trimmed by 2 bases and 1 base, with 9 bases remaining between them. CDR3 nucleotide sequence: TGCGCCAGCAGCTTCAAGACACTCCAAGAGACCCAGTACTTC. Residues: CASSFKTLQETQYF.

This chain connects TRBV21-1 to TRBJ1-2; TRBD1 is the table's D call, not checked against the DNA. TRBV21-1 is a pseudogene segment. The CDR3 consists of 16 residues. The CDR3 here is CASSGKRDRRSYGYTF. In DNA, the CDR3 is TGTGCCAGCAGCGGAAAGCGGGACAGGCGCTCCTATGGCTACACCTTC.

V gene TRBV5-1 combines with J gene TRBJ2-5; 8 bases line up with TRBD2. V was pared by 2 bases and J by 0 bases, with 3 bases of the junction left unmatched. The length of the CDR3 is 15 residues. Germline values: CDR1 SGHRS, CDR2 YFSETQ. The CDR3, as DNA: TGCGCCAGCAGCTTTACTAGCGGCTACCAAGAGACCCAGTACTTC. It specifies CASSFTSGYQETQYF.

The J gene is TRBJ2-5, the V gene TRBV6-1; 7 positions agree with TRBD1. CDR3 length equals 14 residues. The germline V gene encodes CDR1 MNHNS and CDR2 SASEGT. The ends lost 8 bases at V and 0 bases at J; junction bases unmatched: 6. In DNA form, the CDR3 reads TGTGCCAGCCACAGGGGACCGTACCAAGAGACCCAGTACTTC. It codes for CASHRGPYQETQYF.

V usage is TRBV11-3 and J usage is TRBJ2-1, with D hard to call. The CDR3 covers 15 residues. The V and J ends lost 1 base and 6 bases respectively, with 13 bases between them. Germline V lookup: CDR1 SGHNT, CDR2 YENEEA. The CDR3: CASSLAFVPVNEQFF. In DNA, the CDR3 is TGTGCCAGCAGCTTAGCTTTCGTACCGGTCAATGAGCAGTTCTTC.

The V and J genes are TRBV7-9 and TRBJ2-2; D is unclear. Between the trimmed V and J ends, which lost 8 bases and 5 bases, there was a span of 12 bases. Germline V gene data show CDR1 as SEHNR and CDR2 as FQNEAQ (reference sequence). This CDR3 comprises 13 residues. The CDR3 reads CASSGIWTGELFF. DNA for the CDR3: TGTGCCAGCTCGGGTATCTGGACCGGGGAGCTGTTTTTT.

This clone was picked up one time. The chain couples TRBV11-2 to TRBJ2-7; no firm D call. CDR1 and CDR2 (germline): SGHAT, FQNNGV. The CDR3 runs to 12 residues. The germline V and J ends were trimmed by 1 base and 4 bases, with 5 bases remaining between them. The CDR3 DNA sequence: TGTGCCAGCAGCTTAGCATCATACGAGCAGTACTTC. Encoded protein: CASSLASYEQYF.

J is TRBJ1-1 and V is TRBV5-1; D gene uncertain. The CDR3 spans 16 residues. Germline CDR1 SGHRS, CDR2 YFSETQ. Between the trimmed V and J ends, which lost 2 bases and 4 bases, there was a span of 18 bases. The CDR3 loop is CASSFSSGFEVTEAFF. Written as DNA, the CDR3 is TGCGCCAGCAGCTTCTCCTCCGGATTTGAGGTCACTGAAGCTTTCTTT.

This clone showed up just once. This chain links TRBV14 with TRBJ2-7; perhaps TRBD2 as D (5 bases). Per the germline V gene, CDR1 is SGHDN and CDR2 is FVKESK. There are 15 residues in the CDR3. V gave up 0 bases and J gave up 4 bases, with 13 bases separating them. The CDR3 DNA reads TGTGCCAGCAGCCAAGACCGGGGAGCGACATACGAGCAGTACTTC. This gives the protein CASSQDRGATYEQYF.

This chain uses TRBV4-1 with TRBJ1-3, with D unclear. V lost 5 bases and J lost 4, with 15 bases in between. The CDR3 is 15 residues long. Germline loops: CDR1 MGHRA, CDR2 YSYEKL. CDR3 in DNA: TGCGCCAGCAGCAAAATCCTCCCTTTAGGAAACACCATATATTTT. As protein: CASSKILPLGNTIYF.